The source of this TCR beta chain is a study of T cell changes during pregnancy in multiple sclerosis. The protocol was immunoSEQ multiplex PCR, while the TCRdb copy is restricted to in-frame clones and leaves out a portion. The table lists roughly 100,000 clones, more than 80% of them singletons. Losses at the gene ends were 2 bases for V and 13 bases for J; bases not matched to a gene: 2. The CDR3 consists of 12 residues. CDR1 and CDR2 (germline): MNHEY, SMNVEV (reference sequence). The material sequenced was peripheral blood, taken before pregnancy. The rearrangement uses TRBV27 and TRBJ1-6, with TRBD1 matching 7 bases. The receptor comes from a female donor with multiple sclerosis, enrolled in a pregnancy study. As DNA, the CDR3 is TGTGCCAGCAGTTTAAAGGGGGCGCCCCTCCACTTT. It encodes CASSLKGAPLHF.